This entry is about one T cell receptor beta chain. Sequencing was performed with immunoSEQ multiplex PCR; in TCRdb, only in-frame clones are kept and a portion is missing. The sample gives 70,000 to 90,000 clones, about 91% of which show up once; roughly 3.5% is in the top ten. The source of the sample is a study of T cell changes during pregnancy in multiple sclerosis. Trimming took 3 bases from V and 3 from J, leaving 12 bases between them. This CDR3 has 14 residues. CDR1 is KGHSH and CDR2 is LQKENI in the germline V gene. Sequences were derived from PBMCs, sampled in the first trimester of pregnancy. The receptor was isolated from a female donor in good health, serving as a control in a pregnancy study. Some clones in this sample may be carry-over from other donors' samples. This sequence joins TRBV18 and TRBJ2-7, with TRBD1 as a possible D gene (5 bases). DNA of the CDR3: TGTGCCAGCTCACCGCGGCAGGGAAGCTACGAGCAGTACTTC. The encoded protein is CASSPRQGSYEQYF.